The rows below give T cell receptor beta chains drawn from one sample of a study of cytomegalovirus exposure and HLA in healthy donors. Sequencing used immunoSEQ multiplex PCR; TCRdb keeps in-frame clones, though not all of them. This table has approximately 180,000 clones, about three quarters appearing once. The specimen was PBMCs. The receptors derive from an older woman in good health and CMV-seropositive. Each CDR3 is given with its conserved first and last residue. Each record gives: CDR3 length, clone size, D gene, J gene, V gene, CDR3 protein, CDR3 DNA. A D gene is named only where the DNA matches it firmly. Size is omitted from some rows. Given values are once, few, many or a class for expanded clones.

>15|.|TRBD2|TRBJ2-2|TRBV5-4
CASSRSGRATGELFF
TGTGCCAGCAGCCGTAGCGGGAGGGCCACCGGGGAGCTGTTTTTT
>14|.|.|TRBJ2-2|TRBV5-1
CASSQQGTTGELFF
TGCGCCAGCAGTCAACAGGGTACCACCGGGGAGCTGTTTTTT
>12|.|.|TRBJ1-2|TRBV28
CASTGGIYGYTF
TGTGCCAGCACCGGAGGTATTTATGGCTACACCTTC
>13|.|.|TRBJ1-1|TRBV13
CASSLMTNTEAFF
TGTGCCAGCAGCTTAATGACTAACACTGAAGCTTTCTTT
>16|.|TRBD1|TRBJ1-6|TRBV5-4
CASRQGQGTRNSPLHF
TGTGCCAGCAGACAGGGACAGGGGACGAGGAATTCACCCCTCCACTTT
>12|once|.|TRBJ1-1|TRBV10-2
CASSDLRREAFF
TGCGCCAGCAGTGACTTACGGCGGGAAGCTTTCTTT
>17|.|TRBD2|TRBJ2-1|TRBV11-2
CASSSPLASSSYNEQFF
TGTGCCAGCAGCTCACCACTAGCGAGCAGCTCCTACAATGAGCAGTTCTTC
>14|few|TRBD1|TRBJ1-5|TRBV19
CASRQTGSRQPQHF
TGTGCCAGTAGACAGACAGGGAGCCGTCAGCCCCAGCATTTT
>13|few|TRBD1|TRBJ1-1|TRBV11-2
CASSLERTGEAFF
TGTGCCAGCAGCTTAGAAAGGACAGGCGAAGCTTTCTTT
>13|.|TRBD1|TRBJ2-7|TRBV27
CASTGTGDYEQYF
TGTGCCAGCACCGGGACAGGAGACTACGAGCAGTACTTC
>15|.|TRBD1|TRBJ2-6|TRBV6-1
CASSGQGAGANVLTF
TGTGCCAGCAGTGGTCAGGGGGCTGGGGCCAACGTCCTGACTTTC
>13|few|.|TRBJ1-1|TRBV2
CASELQVDTEAFF
TGTGCCAGCGAGCTGCAGGTTGACACTGAAGCTTTCTTT
>16|.|.|TRBJ2-5|TRBV21-1
CASSKGDPGDRETQYF
TGTGCCAGCAGCAAAGGGGACCCAGGGGATAGGGAGACCCAGTACTTC
>15|.|.|TRBJ1-3|TRBV11-2
CASRTLQGALNTIYF
TGTGCCAGCAGAACACTACAGGGAGCTTTAAACACCATATATTTT
>15|.|.|TRBJ1-1|TRBV18
CASSPYMDLYTEAFF
TGTGCCAGCTCACCTTACATGGACTTATACACTGAAGCTTTCTTT
>13|.|.|TRBJ1-1|TRBV18
CASSRTVNTEAFF
TGTGCCAGCTCACGAACAGTGAACACTGAAGCTTTCTTT
>13|.|TRBD1|TRBJ2-7|TRBV7-2
CASSRQGKGEQYF
TGTGCCAGCAGCCGACAGGGGAAGGGCGAGCAGTACTTC
>16|.|TRBD2|TRBJ2-3|TRBV9
CASSVGASGNTDTQYF
TGTGCCAGCAGCGTAGGTGCTAGCGGGAATACAGATACGCAGTATTTT
>16|.|.|TRBJ1-2|TRBV10-3
CAISELGTTPNYGYTF
TGTGCCATCAGTGAGCTGGGGACAACACCGAACTATGGCTACACCTTC
>14|.|TRBD2|TRBJ2-1|TRBV5-1
CASSLGLAGDEQFF
TGCGCCAGCAGCTTGGGACTAGCTGGGGATGAGCAGTTCTTC
>14|once|.|TRBJ2-1|TRBV4-2
CASSQGGGAGEQFF
TGTGCCAGCAGCCAAGGGGGTGGAGCGGGCGAGCAGTTCTTC
>18|.|TRBD2|TRBJ2-1|TRBV5-1
CASSLGLAGGRSYNEQFF
TGCGCCAGCAGCTTGGGGCTAGCGGGGGGGCGTTCCTACAATGAGCAGTTCTTC
>14|.|.|TRBJ2-5|TRBV5-8
CASSLVAGKETQYF
TGTGCCAGCAGCTTGGTGGCAGGGAAAGAGACCCAGTACTTC
>15|.|TRBD1|TRBJ1-5|TRBV7-2
CASSLAGQVQQPQHF
TGTGCCAGCAGCTTAGCGGGACAGGTCCAACAGCCCCAGCATTTT
>15|.|.|TRBJ2-7|TRBV21-1
CASRTSGIITYEQYF
TGTGCCAGCAGGACTAGCGGAATCATAACCTACGAGCAGTACTTC
>13|.|TRBD2|TRBJ2-3|TRBV7-3
CASSSGLRDTQYF
TGTGCCAGCAGCTCGGGACTACGAGATACGCAGTATTTT
>14|.|.|TRBJ1-1|TRBV28
CASSLIGANTEAFF
TGTGCCAGCAGTTTGATAGGGGCGAACACTGAAGCTTTCTTT
>21|.|TRBD2|TRBJ2-7|TRBV4-3
CASSQEAKSLSGLAGGYEQYF
TGCGCCAGCAGCCAAGAGGCGAAGAGCCTGAGCGGACTAGCGGGGGGGTACGAGCAGTACTTC
>15|few|TRBD2|TRBJ2-1|TRBV6-1
CASIGGASGSTEQFF
TGTGCCAGCATCGGGGGGGCTAGCGGGAGTACTGAGCAGTTCTTC
>15|.|TRBD1|TRBJ2-1|TRBV18
CASSHRDRVDNEQFF
TGTGCCAGCTCACACCGGGACAGGGTGGACAATGAGCAGTTCTTC
>12|.|.|TRBJ2-3|TRBV19
CASSTGPDTQYF
TGTGCCAGTAGTACAGGGCCCGATACGCAGTATTTT
>14|.|.|TRBJ2-2|TRBV7-7
CASSLDPLAGELFF
TGTGCTAGCAGCTTAGATCCCCTAGCGGGGGAGCTGTTTTTT
>13|.|.|TRBJ2-7|TRBV28
CASSLLQKYEQYF
TGTGCCAGCAGTTTATTACAGAAATACGAGCAGTACTTC